This T cell receptor beta chain was identified in a study of T cells in Graves' hyperthyroidism and ophthalmopathy. The overall study: Initial diagnosis, before any treatment, was when peripheral blood was collected.

RNA transcripts served as the template for amplifying TCR beta CDR3 regions. Primed by the HTBI set, a first-round RT-PCR was run on the TCR CDR3. TCRdb called the multiplex PCR reads again in MiXCR, with one record for every CDR3 protein. The table includes around 440,000 distinct CDR3 sequences, around 14% detected once. Comment on this clonotype: Antigen: not known.

The CDR3 length is 14 residues. Trimming shortened V by 4 bases and J by 4 bases, and 12 bases separated the two germline ends. The germline gives CDR1 MNHNS, CDR2 SASEGT. Study-level points and caveats: Researchers found most expanded thyroid clonotypes above 0.001 in blood as well.

Exclusion criteria comprised uncontrolled infection, other autoimmune disease, pregnancy or lactation. The sample comprised blood. The chain links TRBV6-1 to TRBJ2-3; D is unresolved. The sequence was obtained from a woman in her late teens or twenties with Graves' hyperthyroidism. Written as DNA, the CDR3 is TGTGCCAGCAGTGGAAGACAAGCCCCAGATACGCAGTATTTT. As protein: CASSGRQAPDTQYF.